The sequence of this T cell receptor beta chain was determined in a study of cytomegalovirus exposure and HLA in healthy donors. Background on the study: As released early, the data held some 85 million unique TCRs from HLA-typed donors.

Study-wide points: CMV antigen specificity was confirmed in vitro for three CMV-associated chains. It was likely that a cluster of highly shared sequence variants was a sequencing artifact.

This clone was observed a few times. Its target is unknown. This CDR3 is 13 amino acids long. V dropped 6 bases and J dropped 6 bases, with 14 bases sitting between them. Germline V gene lookup returns CDR1 MNHNY and CDR2 SVGAGI (reference sequence). Both 60 Vbeta primers and 13 Jbeta primers went into the PCR. Study processing details: Some 80 million unique TCR beta chains, roughly 11 million shared, were counted in a later analysis. Assay: immunoSEQ multiplex PCR; the TCRdb copy retains only in-frame clones and omits some. V and J calls and clone size are given by that table; D and trimming were obtained from the DNA. The sample lists 130,000 to 150,000 clones, 80% occurring once.

Input material: PBMCs. The receptor's source is a man aged 40-50 years in good health and CMV-seropositive. The gene calls are TRBV6-6 and TRBJ1-1; D is perhaps TRBD1 (6 bases). The CDR3 reads CASSTPGVAEAFF. As DNA, the CDR3 is TGTGCCAGCAGCACCCCAGGGGTGGCTGAAGCTTTCTTT.